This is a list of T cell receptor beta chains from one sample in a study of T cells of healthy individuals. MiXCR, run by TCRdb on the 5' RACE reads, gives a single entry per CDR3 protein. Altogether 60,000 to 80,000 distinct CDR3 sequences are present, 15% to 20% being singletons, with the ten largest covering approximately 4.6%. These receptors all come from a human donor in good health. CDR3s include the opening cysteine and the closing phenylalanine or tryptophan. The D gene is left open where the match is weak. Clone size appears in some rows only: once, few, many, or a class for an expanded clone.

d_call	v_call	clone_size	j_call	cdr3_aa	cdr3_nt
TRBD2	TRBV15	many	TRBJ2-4	CATSRVGIREVAKNIQYF	TGTGCCACCAGCAGAGTAGGGATTCGGGAGGTAGCCAAAAACATTCAGTACTTC
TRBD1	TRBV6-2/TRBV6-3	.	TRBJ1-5	CASSTGTGGDQPQHF	TGTGCCAGCAGTACCGGGACAGGGGGCGATCAGCCCCAGCATTTT
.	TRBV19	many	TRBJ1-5	CASGTVNQPQHF	TGTGCCAGTGGTACAGTCAATCAGCCCCAGCATTTT
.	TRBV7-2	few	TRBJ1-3	CASNNRLSGNTIYF	TGTGCCAGCAACAACAGGTTATCTGGAAACACCATATATTTT
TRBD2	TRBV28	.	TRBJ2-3	CASSLWLAASTDTQYF	TGTGCCAGCAGTTTATGGCTAGCGGCTAGCACAGATACGCAGTATTTT
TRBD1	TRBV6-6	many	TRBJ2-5	CASSYGPGRGPETQYF	TGTGCCAGCAGTTACGGCCCTGGAAGGGGGCCTGAGACCCAGTACTTC
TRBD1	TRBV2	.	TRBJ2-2	CASSRDRGYTGELFF	TGTGCCAGCAGCCGGGACAGGGGGTACACCGGGGAGCTGTTTTTT
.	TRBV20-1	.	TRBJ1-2	CSARESYGYNF	TGCAGTGCTAGAGAGTCGTATGGCTACAACTTC
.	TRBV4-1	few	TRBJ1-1	CASRQTWANTEAFF	TGCGCCAGCAGACAGACTTGGGCGAACACTGAAGCTTTCTTT
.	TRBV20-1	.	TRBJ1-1	CSARVFGTEAFF	TGCAGTGCGAGGGTGTTTGGGACTGAAGCTTTCTTT
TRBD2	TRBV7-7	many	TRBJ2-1	CASSSGLAAPYNEQFF	TGTGCTAGCAGCTCAGGACTAGCGGCACCCTACAATGAGCAGTTCTTC
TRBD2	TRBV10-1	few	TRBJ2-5	CASSVASGGAQETQYF	TGCGCCAGCAGTGTGGCTAGCGGGGGAGCTCAAGAGACCCAGTACTTC
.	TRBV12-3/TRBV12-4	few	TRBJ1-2	CASSSYSPGGYTF	TGTGCCAGCAGTTCCTACTCCCCTGGTGGCTACACCTTC
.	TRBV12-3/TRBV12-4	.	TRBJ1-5	CASSFNLNQPQHF	TGTGCCAGCAGTTTTAACCTCAATCAGCCCCAGCATTTT
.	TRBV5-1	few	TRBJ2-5	CASSLVGDPAQGTQYF	TGCGCCAGCAGCCTGGTGGGTGACCCAGCCCAAGGGACCCAGTACTTC
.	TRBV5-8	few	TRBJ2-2	CASSLRLAATGELFF	TGTGCCAGCAGCTTGCGCCTAGCAGCCACCGGGGAGCTGTTTTTT
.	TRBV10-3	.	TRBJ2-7	CAISATAQSSYEQYF	TGTGCCATCAGTGCGACAGCCCAAAGCTCCTACGAGCAGTACTTC
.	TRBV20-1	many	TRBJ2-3	CSAPAGGASTDTQYF	TGCAGTGCCCCCGCCGGGGGAGCCTCGACAGATACGCAGTATTTT
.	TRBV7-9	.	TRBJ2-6	CASSSGHQRANVLTF	TGTGCCAGCAGCTCCGGACATCAACGGGCCAACGTCCTGACTTTC
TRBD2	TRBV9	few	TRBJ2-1	CASSVDGTSLAGGIEQFF	TGTGCCAGCAGCGTAGACGGGACATCACTAGCGGGAGGAATTGAGCAGTTCTTC
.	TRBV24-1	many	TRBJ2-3	CATSDPSSRADTQYF	TGTGCCACCAGTGATCCGTCAAGCAGGGCAGATACGCAGTATTTT
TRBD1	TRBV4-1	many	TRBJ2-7	CASSQGAGTGIYEQYF	TGCGCCAGCAGCCAAGGGGCCGGGACAGGGATCTACGAGCAGTACTTC
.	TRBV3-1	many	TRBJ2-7	CASSQDIGFSSYEQYF	TGTGCCAGCAGCCAAGACATTGGTTTCAGCTCCTACGAGCAGTACTTC
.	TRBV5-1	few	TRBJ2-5	CASTLGELEETQYF	TGCGCCAGCACATTAGGAGAGCTGGAAGAGACCCAGTACTTC
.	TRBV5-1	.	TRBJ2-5	CASSLGGYQETQYF	TGCGCCAGCAGCTTGGGGGGGTACCAAGAGACCCAGTACTTC
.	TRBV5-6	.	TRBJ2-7	CASSLPSSYEQYF	TGTGCCAGCAGCTTGCCCAGTTCCTACGAGCAGTACTTC
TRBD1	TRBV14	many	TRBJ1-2	CASSPWTGGPSAHYGYTF	TGTGCCAGCAGCCCCTGGACAGGGGGCCCCTCCGCTCACTATGGCTACACCTTC
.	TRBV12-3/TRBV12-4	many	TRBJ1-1	CASTVHDGGMNTEAFF	TGTGCCAGCACGGTCCACGACGGGGGCATGAACACTGAAGCTTTCTTT
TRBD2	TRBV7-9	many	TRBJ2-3	CASSPRLAGLPSLRTDTQYF	TGTGCCAGCAGCCCCCGACTAGCGGGGTTGCCATCCCTCAGAACAGATACGCAGTATTTT
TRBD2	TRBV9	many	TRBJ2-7	CASSPGLAVYEQYF	TGTGCCAGCAGTCCGGGACTAGCGGTCTACGAGCAGTACTTC
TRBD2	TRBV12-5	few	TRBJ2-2	CASADLTLREWPNTGELFF	TGTGCTAGTGCCGACCTCACTCTGCGGGAGTGGCCGAACACCGGGGAGCTGTTTTTT
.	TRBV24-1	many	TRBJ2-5	CATSDRPTGEETQYF	TGTGCCACCAGTGATCGTCCCACAGGAGAAGAGACCCAGTACTTC
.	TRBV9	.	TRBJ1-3	CASSGFRDSGNTIYF	TGTGCCAGCAGCGGATTCCGTGACTCTGGAAACACCATATATTTT
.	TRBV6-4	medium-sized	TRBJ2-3	CASSDSSGVTDTQYF	TGTGCCAGCAGTGACTCTTCGGGGGTCACAGATACGCAGTATTTT
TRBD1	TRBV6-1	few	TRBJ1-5	CASIWDRVRNQPQHF	TGTGCCAGCATCTGGGACAGGGTTCGAAATCAGCCCCAGCATTTT
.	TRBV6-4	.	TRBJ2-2	CASSAEPSAGTYTGELFF	TGTGCCAGCAGTGCCGAACCCTCGGCGGGGACTTATACCGGGGAGCTGTTTTTT
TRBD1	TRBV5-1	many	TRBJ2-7	CASSEVQRTGQYF	TGCGCCAGCAGCGAAGTACAGCGGACAGGGCAGTACTTC
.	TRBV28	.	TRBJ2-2	CASSLDTYTGELFF	TGTGCCAGCAGTTTAGACACGTACACCGGGGAGCTGTTTTTT
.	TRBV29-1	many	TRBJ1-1	CSVEPTGKVGEAFF	TGCAGCGTGGAACCCACAGGGAAGGTGGGTGAAGCTTTCTTT
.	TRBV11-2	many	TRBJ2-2	CASSLEGTGELFF	TGTGCCAGCAGCTTAGAAGGCACCGGGGAGCTGTTTTTT
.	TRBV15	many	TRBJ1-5	CATSRDLSGFQPQHF	TGTGCCACCAGCAGAGATTTATCGGGTTTTCAGCCCCAGCATTTT
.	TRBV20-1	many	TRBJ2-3	CSARDFVRNTDTQYF	TGCAGTGCTAGAGATTTCGTCCGGAACACAGATACGCAGTATTTT
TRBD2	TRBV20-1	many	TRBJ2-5	CSARDGGGAETQYF	TGCAGTGCTAGAGATGGCGGGGGGGCGGAGACCCAGTACTTC
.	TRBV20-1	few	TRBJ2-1	CSAQAQGLNEQFF	TGCAGTGCACAGGCTCAGGGGCTCAATGAGCAGTTCTTC
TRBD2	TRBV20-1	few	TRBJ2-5	CSASLAGGPEGETQYF	TGCAGTGCTAGCCTAGCGGGAGGGCCAGAGGGGGAGACCCAGTACTTC
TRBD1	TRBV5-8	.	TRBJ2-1	CASSLQGTGNFF	TGTGCCAGCAGCTTGCAAGGGACAGGCAATTTCTTC
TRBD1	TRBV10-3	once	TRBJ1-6	CAISGDRGPDSPLHF	TGTGCCATCAGTGGAGACAGGGGGCCGGATTCACCCCTCCACTTT
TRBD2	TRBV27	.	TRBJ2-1	CASSPTSGGSYNEQFF	TGTGCCAGCAGCCCGACTAGCGGGGGGTCCTACAATGAGCAGTTCTTC
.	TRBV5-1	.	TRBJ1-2	CASSLGHGDGYTF	TGCGCCAGCAGCTTAGGGCATGGGGATGGCTACACCTTC
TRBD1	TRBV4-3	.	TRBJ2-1	CASSQETGNEQFF	TGCGCCAGCAGCCAGGAGACAGGGAATGAGCAGTTCTTC
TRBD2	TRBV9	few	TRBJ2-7	CASSAKTSGSYEQYF	TGTGCCAGCAGCGCAAAGACTAGCGGCTCCTACGAGCAGTACTTC
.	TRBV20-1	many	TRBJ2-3	CSARLADSTDTQYF	TGCAGTGCTAGATTAGCAGACTCCACAGATACGCAGTATTTT
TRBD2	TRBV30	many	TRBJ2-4	CAWSVKRGAKNIQYF	TGTGCCTGGAGTGTTAAGCGGGGAGCCAAAAACATTCAGTACTTC
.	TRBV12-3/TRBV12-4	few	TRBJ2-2	CASRTQGTGELFF	TGTGCCAGCAGGACCCAGGGAACCGGGGAGCTGTTTTTT
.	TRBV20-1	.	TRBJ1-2	CSARVGTTYGYTF	TGCAGTGCTAGAGTTGGGACAACCTATGGCTACACCTTC
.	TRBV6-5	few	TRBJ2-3	CASSPQAPGTQYF	TGTGCCAGCAGTCCTCAGGCCCCCGGCACGCAGTATTTT
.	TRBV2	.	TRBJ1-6	CASVDSLYNSPLHF	TGTGCCAGCGTCGACAGCCTCTATAATTCACCCCTCCACTTT